Sequencing of this T cell receptor beta chain was carried out in a study of blood T cell repertoires in COVID-19. Study-wide context: COVID-19 samples from acute and convalescent phases originated in the United States, Italy and Spain. In each case, the material was cDNA or gDNA derived from T cells, B-cell-depleted T cells, or PBMCs.

In the original analysis: Quantification of nucleated cells was approximated via reference gene primer amplification. Profiling relied on immunoSEQ multiplex PCR, and the TCRdb table lists in-frame clones only, not all of them. V and J calls and clone size are as listed in that table; D and trimming were resolved from the DNA. The data show over 150,000 clones, with about nine tenths seen just once and 1.5% to 2% held by the top ten. This sequence originates from a young man who had recovered from COVID-19. Sequenced: peripheral blood.

In nucleotides, the CDR3 is TGCAGCGTTGAAGGGGGCTGGGACACTGAAGCTTTCTTT. This translates into CSVEGGWDTEAFF. The chain combines TRBV29-1 with TRBJ1-1; tentatively, D is TRBD1 (5 bases). The CDR3 runs to 13 residues. Germline lookup yields CDR1 SQVTM and CDR2 ANQGSEA. V was pared by 1 base and J by 3 bases, with 9 bases between.